Listed below are T cell receptor beta chains from one sample, sequenced in a study of blood T cell repertoires in COVID-19. Assay: immunoSEQ multiplex PCR; the TCRdb copy retains only in-frame clones and omits some. Altogether about 280,000 clones are present, 85% being singletons, with the ten largest covering roughly 2.5%. The sequenced sample was PBMCs or T cells enriched from blood (not recorded which). The receptors were gathered from a woman in her fifties or sixties who had recovered from COVID-19. Each CDR3 is given without its conserved first and last residue. Each record gives: V gene, J gene, CDR3 protein.

V gene: TRBV11-3
J gene: TRBJ2-2
CDR3 protein: ASSRGRWNTGELF

V gene: TRBV4-1
J gene: TRBJ1-4
CDR3 protein: ATSQVRGEDKDEKLF

V gene: TRBV6-5
J gene: TRBJ2-5
CDR3 protein: ASSYSMRDEETQY

V gene: TRBV14
J gene: TRBJ2-3
CDR3 protein: ASSQQQGRADTQY

V gene: TRBV3-1/TRBV3-2
J gene: TRBJ2-2
CDR3 protein: ASSPAVTQGTSGVAGELF

V gene: TRBV7-2
J gene: TRBJ2-2
CDR3 protein: ASSWSTNTGELF

V gene: TRBV5-1
J gene: TRBJ2-6
CDR3 protein: ASSLGGLRANVLT

V gene: TRBV12-3/TRBV12-4
J gene: TRBJ2-3
CDR3 protein: ASSFSSTQY

V gene: TRBV10-2
J gene: TRBJ1-1
CDR3 protein: ATQAGTEAF

V gene: TRBV4-1
J gene: TRBJ1-2
CDR3 protein: ASSQEAALSLGYT

V gene: TRBV19
J gene: TRBJ1-5
CDR3 protein: ASIATGGSNQPQH

V gene: TRBV5-1
J gene: TRBJ1-6
CDR3 protein: ASSLDRGRYNSPLH

V gene: TRBV12-5
J gene: TRBJ1-2
CDR3 protein: ASGPGQGNGYT

V gene: TRBV30
J gene: TRBJ2-3
CDR3 protein: ALTTGLIADTQY

V gene: TRBV6-1
J gene: TRBJ1-3
CDR3 protein: ASSEGSRYYNTIY

V gene: TRBV29-1
J gene: TRBJ1-1
CDR3 protein: SARQGLSTEAF

V gene: TRBV6-5
J gene: TRBJ2-2
CDR3 protein: ASNRAGGYTGELF

V gene: TRBV30
J gene: TRBJ2-7
CDR3 protein: AWSKGVEQY

V gene: TRBV2
J gene: TRBJ2-1
CDR3 protein: ASSESEFPNEQF

V gene: TRBV3-1/TRBV3-2
J gene: TRBJ2-5
CDR3 protein: ASSQIQVPKTQY

V gene: TRBV10-1
J gene: TRBJ2-3
CDR3 protein: ASRYDSRERGGGTDTQY

V gene: TRBV29-1
J gene: TRBJ1-1
CDR3 protein: SVGQGSPEAF

V gene: TRBV9
J gene: TRBJ2-5
CDR3 protein: ASSAGFETQY

V gene: TRBV5-1
J gene: TRBJ2-3
CDR3 protein: ASSTGTGGTDTQY

V gene: TRBV2
J gene: TRBJ2-3
CDR3 protein: ASGPRAGFSTQY

V gene: TRBV19
J gene: TRBJ1-1
CDR3 protein: ASSRDRGRNTEAF